The 18 T cell receptor beta chains given below trace back to one sample, sequenced in a study of OX40 agonist ivuxolimab in advanced cancers. Here immunoSEQ multiplex PCR was the method, and the copy in TCRdb shows in-frame clones only, minus some. This table holds about 69,000 clones, 80% to 90% found once. The sequencing here drew on CD4+ or CD8+ T cells sorted from blood, taken in a trial of the OX40 agonist ivuxolimab. These receptors were obtained from an adult with an advanced solid tumor such as melanoma, head and neck, liver or kidney cancer.

This chain uses TRBV28 with TRBJ2-3, with D unclear. V was cut by 2 bases and J by 1 base, with 10 bases left in between. The CDR3 extends over 15 amino acids. Germline values: CDR1 MDHEN, CDR2 SYDVKM. The CDR3 region has the DNA TGTGCCAGCAGTTTAGAGAATCGCCGCACAGATACGCAGTATTTT. This encodes CASSLENRRTDTQYF.

CDR3 DNA sequence: TGTGCCAGCAGCGGAGATATAGCGGGAGGGGACACAGATACGCAGTATTTT. It is translated as CASSGDIAGGDTDTQYF. The rearrangement uses TRBV9 and TRBJ2-3; 11 nucleotides line up with TRBD2. Germline loops: CDR1 SGDLS, CDR2 YYNGEE. The CDR3 is 17 amino acids. V was pared by 3 bases and J by 2 bases, with 8 bases of the junction left unmatched. Full variable domain (remainder filled in from reference TRBV9 and TRBJ2-3): DSGVTQTPKHLITATGQRVTLRCSPRSGDLSVYWYQQSLDQGLQFLIQYYNGEERAKGNILERFSAQQFPDLHSELNLSSLELGDSALYFCASSGDIAGGDTDTQYFGPGTRLTVL.

CDR3 sequence reads: CASSERDRADGYTF. The CDR3, as DNA: TGTGCCAGCAGTGAACGCGACCGCGCGGATGGCTACACCTTC. The gene calls are TRBV25-1 and TRBJ1-2; D not resolved. Germline V gene lookup returns CDR1 MGHDK and CDR2 SYGVNS. V shed 2 bases and J shed 6 bases, with 13 bases lying between them. This CDR3 is 14 amino acids long.

This clone was observed a few times. This chain uses TRBV7-6 with TRBJ1-1; D is uncertain. There are 14 residues in the CDR3. Germline V CDR1 and CDR2: SGHVS, FNYEAQ. The ends were cut back, 5 bases at V and 0 bases at J, with 10 bases in the middle. CDR3 residues: CASSAGRLNTEAFF. The CDR3 nucleotides read TGTGCCAGCAGCGCCGGACGGCTGAACACTGAAGCTTTCTTT.

The chain's CDR3 is CASSQLVDSYNEQFF. CDR3 nucleotides: TGTGCCAGCAGCCAATTGGTGGATTCCTACAATGAGCAGTTCTTC. The chain employs TRBV4-2 and TRBJ2-1; D is ambiguous. Germline CDR1 LGHNA, CDR2 YNFKEQ. Trimming cost V 2 bases and J 1 base, with 9 bases left between them. The CDR3 spans 15 residues.

The CDR3 loop is CASSISFGVWENEQFF. CDR3 nucleotide sequence: TGTGCCAGTAGTATATCTTTCGGCGTGTGGGAAAATGAGCAGTTCTTC. The V gene is TRBV19, the J gene TRBJ2-1; D remains unclear. The germline CDR1 and CDR2 sequences are LNHDA and SQIVND (reference sequence). CDR3 size: 16 residues. V was shortened by 2 bases and J by 7 bases, with 18 bases between the two germline ends.

A single count supports this clone. This rearrangement joins TRBV27 to TRBJ2-5; 7 bases line up with TRBD2. The CDR3 length is 16 residues. CDR1 and CDR2 (germline): MNHEY, SMNVEV (reference sequence). The V gene end was trimmed by 3 bases and the J gene end by 1 base; junction bases not matched to a gene: 8. The DNA of the CDR3 is TGTGCCAGCAGTTTCCTTGGGAGGGGATCCCAAGAGACCCAGTACTTC. The encoded protein is CASSFLGRGSQETQYF.

The J gene is TRBJ2-3, the V gene TRBV19, with 15 bases that match TRBD2. J was trimmed by 2 bases and V by 5 bases; bases with no gene match: 11. The germline CDR1 and CDR2 sequences are LNHDA and SQIVND (reference sequence). The CDR3 is 19 residues long. In DNA, the CDR3 is TGTGCCAGTAGTCCTCTTGGACTAGCGGGGGGGACAGACACAGATACGCAGTATTTT. Translating gives CASSPLGLAGGTDTDTQYF.

The J gene is TRBJ2-7, the V gene TRBV7-2; TRBD2 matches at 10 bases. The CDR3 is 14 amino acids. After removal of 3 bases from V and 4 bases from J, the junction contained 3 bases not matched to a gene. The germline gives CDR1 SGHTA, CDR2 FQGNSA. CDR3 residues: CASSFETSGYEQYF. In DNA, the CDR3 is TGTGCCAGCAGCTTTGAGACTAGCGGGTACGAGCAGTACTTC.

The CDR3 DNA reads as TGTGCCAGCAGTCGACGGCAAAATCAGCCCCAGCATTTT. It yields the protein CASSRRQNQPQHF. V usage is TRBV28 and J usage is TRBJ1-5; D unclear. Trimming left V 5 bases short and J 4 bases short, with 9 bases between. Germline V gene sequence: CDR1 MDHEN, CDR2 SYDVKM. The CDR3 is made up of 13 amino acids.

This clone showed up just once. The CDR3, as DNA: TGTGCCAGCAGTGGCGGATTCCGGGACAGGGAGTACCAAGAGACCCAGTACTTC. Encoded protein: CASSGGFRDREYQETQYF. The V gene is TRBV25-1, the J gene TRBJ2-5; 9 nucleotides align to TRBD1. This CDR3 is built from 18 residues. J was trimmed by 0 bases and V by 4 bases; bases with no gene match: 12. Looked up from germline, CDR1 is MGHDK and CDR2 is SYGVNS.

This clone occurred many times. The V call is TRBV7-9, the J call TRBJ1-1; D call uncertain. Per the germline V gene, CDR1 is SEHNR and CDR2 is FQNEAQ (reference sequence). The CDR3 sequence is 12 residues long. Trimming left V 2 bases short and J 8 bases short, with 9 bases between. The CDR3 spells CASSLNEREAFF. The CDR3 DNA reads TGTGCCAGCAGCTTAAATGAGCGGGAAGCTTTCTTT.

V gene TRBV19 combines with J gene TRBJ2-3; 7 bases align to TRBD2. This CDR3 is 14 amino acids long. Trimming took 5 bases from V and 5 from J; bases not matched to a gene: 7. The germline gives CDR1 LNHDA, CDR2 SQIVND (reference sequence). CDR3 DNA: TGTGCCAGTAGTTCCCGGACTAGTCAAGATACGCAGTATTTT. Protein product: CASSSRTSQDTQYF.

V usage is TRBV27 and J usage is TRBJ2-1; 13 bases are shared with TRBD2. From germline, CDR1 is MNHEY and CDR2 SMNVEV (reference sequence). The length of the CDR3 is 14 residues. The V and J ends lost 11 bases and 9 bases, in that order; junction bases with no gene match: 10. In DNA form, the CDR3 reads TGTGCCGCCAGCCTGGGACTAGCGGGAACTGAGCAGTTCTTC. Translating gives CAASLGLAGTEQFF.

V and J are TRBV11-2 and TRBJ1-1, with 7 bases fitting TRBD1. The CDR3 totals 12 residues. The ends lost 5 bases at V and 5 bases at J; junction bases unmatched: 2. Germline assignment: CDR1 SGHAT and CDR2 FQNNGV. Written as DNA, the CDR3 is TGTGCCAGCAGCCCAGGGGGAACTGAAGCTTTCTTT. Its protein product is CASSPGGTEAFF.

The rearrangement links TRBV7-9 to TRBJ2-1; 9 bases are shared with TRBD2. The V and J ends lost 3 bases and 3 bases, in that order; junction bases with no gene match: 6. There are 16 residues in the CDR3. Germline V gene lookup returns CDR1 SEHNR and CDR2 FQNEAQ (reference sequence). The CDR3 coding sequence is TGTGCCAGCAGCTTCATGATTAGCGGGGGCTACAATGAGCAGTTCTTC. It yields the protein CASSFMISGGYNEQFF.

The rearrangement joins TRBV19 to TRBJ1-5, with D perhaps TRBD1 (5 bases). The CDR3 is 14 amino acids. The V gene lost 6 bases and the J gene lost 5 bases, with 14 bases spanning the gap. CDR1 is LNHDA and CDR2 is SQIVND in the germline V gene (reference sequence). CDR3 in DNA: TGTGCCAGTAGCTCCCTGGGGGGTTATCAGCCCCAGCATTTT. Amino acid sequence: CASSSLGGYQPQHF. Supplemented by reference TRBV19 and TRBJ1-5, the full variable domain reads DGGITQSPKYLFRKEGQNVTLSCEQNLNHDAMYWYRQDPGQGLRLIYYSQIVNDFQKGDIAEGYSVSREKKESFPLTVTSAQKNPTAFYLCASSSLGGYQPQHFGDGTRLSIL.

As regards this clone: Given a much more abundant clone one base away, this may be a read error. The rearrangement uses TRBV7-9 and TRBJ2-7, with D possibly being TRBD2 (5 bases). The V gene lost 1 base and the J gene lost 6 bases, with 7 bases spanning the gap. This CDR3 region has 12 residues. Germline V gene data show CDR1 as SEHNR and CDR2 as FQNEAQ (reference sequence). Here the CDR3 DNA reads TGTGCCAGCAGCTTAGGAGGGCTCGAGCAGTACTTC. It encodes CASSLGGLEQYF.